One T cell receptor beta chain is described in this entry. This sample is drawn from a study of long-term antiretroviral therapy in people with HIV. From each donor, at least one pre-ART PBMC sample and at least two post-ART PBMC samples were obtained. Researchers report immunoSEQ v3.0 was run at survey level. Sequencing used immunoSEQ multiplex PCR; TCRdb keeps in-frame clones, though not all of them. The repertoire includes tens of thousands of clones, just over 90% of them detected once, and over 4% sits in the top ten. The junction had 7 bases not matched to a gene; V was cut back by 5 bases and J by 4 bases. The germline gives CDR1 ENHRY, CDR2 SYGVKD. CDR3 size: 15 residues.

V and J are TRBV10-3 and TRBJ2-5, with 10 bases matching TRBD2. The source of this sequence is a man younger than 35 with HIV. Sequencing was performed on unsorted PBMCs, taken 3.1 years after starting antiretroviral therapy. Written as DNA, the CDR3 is TGTGCCATCAGTCCCGAGCGGGGGGGCTCAGAGACCCAGTACTTC. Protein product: CAISPERGGSETQYF.